This passage covers 19 T cell receptor beta chains from one sample sequenced in a study of blood T cell repertoires in COVID-19. Method: immunoSEQ multiplex PCR; TCRdb's copy keeps in-frame clones and lacks some. In the table there are 200,000 to 250,000 clones, about 88% of which are singletons. Sequencing was carried out using peripheral blood. The receptors were sampled from a man between 45 and 60 years old with COVID-19, enrolled during active disease.

J is TRBJ1-2 and V is TRBV7-9; D is uncertain. Germline CDR1 and CDR2: SEHNR and FQNEAQ (reference sequence). CDR3 length equals 16 residues. The V gene lost 1 base and the J gene lost 7 bases, with 19 bases spanning the gap. The CDR3 reads CASSLVEVSHSFGYTF. CDR3 bases: TGTGCCAGCAGCTTAGTCGAGGTCTCCCACTCGTTTGGCTACACCTTC.

DNA for the CDR3: TGTGCCAGCACCACTGATAGCAATCAGCCCCAGCATTTT. This translates into CASTTDSNQPQHF. The chain links TRBV6-5 to TRBJ1-5; unclear D gene. The CDR3 has 13 residues. Germline assignment: CDR1 MNHEY and CDR2 SVGAGI. V was shortened by 7 bases and J by 0 bases, with 7 bases between the two germline ends.

This chain uses TRBV5-1 with TRBJ2-3; 12 nucleotides align to TRBD1. The CDR3 runs 20 residues. Germline-derived CDR1 and CDR2 are SGHRS and YFSETQ. The V segment lost 0 bases and the J segment 1 base; nucleotides outside the gene matches: 12. CDR3 in amino acids: CASSLVSVGTGGAGTDTQYF. The CDR3, as DNA: TGCGCCAGCAGCTTGGTTTCCGTTGGGACAGGGGGCGCCGGCACAGATACGCAGTATTTT.

This clone appeared a few times. The rearrangement links TRBV6-5 to TRBJ2-2; TRBD2 aligns across 8 bases. V gave up 10 bases and J gave up 4 bases; unmatched junction bases: 8. Germline CDR1 is MNHEY and CDR2 is SVGAGI. The CDR3 consists of 14 residues. Written as DNA, the CDR3 is TGTGCCACCGAACCGGGACTAGGCACCGGGGAGCTGTTTTTT. Its protein is CATEPGLGTGELFF.

This chain connects TRBV13 to TRBJ2-2, with 8 bases fitting TRBD2. The CDR3 covers 18 residues. Germline V lookup: CDR1 PRHDT, CDR2 FYEKMQ (reference sequence). The junction had 12 bases not matched to a gene; V was cut back by 4 bases and J by 2 bases. The CDR3 sequence is CASSYTGTRVGNTGELFF. CDR3 coding DNA: TGTGCCAGCAGCTACACCGGGACTAGGGTGGGTAACACCGGGGAGCTGTTTTTT. Combining the CDR3 with reference TRBV13 and TRBJ2-2 gives the whole variable domain AAGVIQSPRHLIKEKRETATLKCYPIPRHDTVYWYQQGPGQDPQFLISFYEKMQSDKGSIPDRFSAQQFSDYHSELNMSSLELGDSALYFCASSYTGTRVGNTGELFFGEGSRLTVL.

The genes are TRBV6-5 and TRBJ1-1; 9 positions match TRBD1. The CDR3 has 14 amino acids. Germline V gene sequence: CDR1 MNHEY, CDR2 SVGAGI. Trimming removed 6 bases from V and 7 bases from J; junction bases left unmatched: 9. CDR3 in DNA: TGTGCCAGCAGCCACAATCCGGGACAGGGTGAAGCTTTCTTT. It translates to CASSHNPGQGEAFF.

The chain employs TRBV5-1 and TRBJ2-2, with 10 bases fitting TRBD1. The V gene end was trimmed by 4 bases and the J gene end by 6 bases; junction bases not matched to a gene: 0. The CDR3 consists of 13 residues. Germline V gives CDR1 SGHRS, CDR2 YFSETQ. In nucleotides, the CDR3 is TGCGCCAGCAGCGACAGGGGGCCCGGGGAGCTGTTTTTT. Translated, it gives CASSDRGPGELFF.

The CDR3 bases are TGTGCCAGCTCACCTCTAGCGGGGGGGAGCACAGATACGCAGTATTTT. Its protein product is CASSPLAGGSTDTQYF. The V and J genes are TRBV18 and TRBJ2-3; TRBD2 matches at 12 bases. The CDR3 totals 16 residues. The germline V gene has CDR1 KGHSH and CDR2 LQKENI. With 3 bases clipped from V and 0 bases from J, the junction kept 1 base outside the gene matches.

The CDR3 DNA follows: TGTGCCAGCAGTGGGGTCGGGGGCTACGAGCAGTACTTC. Translation: CASSGVGGYEQYF. The V gene is TRBV9, the J gene TRBJ2-7; TRBD2 might be the D (6 bases). Trimming took 5 bases from V and 3 from J, leaving 12 bases between them. The germline V gene encodes CDR1 SGDLS and CDR2 YYNGEE. There are 13 residues in the CDR3.

The chain combines TRBV5-8 with TRBJ2-1; D gene ambiguous. CDR1 SGHTS and CDR2 YDEGEE come from the germline V gene. The CDR3 totals 16 residues. The ends were cut back, 4 bases at V and 3 bases at J, with 17 bases in the middle. The CDR3 DNA sequence: TGTGCCAGCAGCCCCATCGTGGCGGTATACTACAATGAGCAGTTCTTC. Protein sequence: CASSPIVAVYYNEQFF.

The genes are TRBV7-6 and TRBJ1-6; no clear D. The CDR3 runs to 15 residues. Trimming cost V 0 bases and J 7 bases, with 10 bases left between them. The germline gives CDR1 SGHVS, CDR2 FNYEAQ. In DNA form, the CDR3 reads TGTGCCAGCAGCTTAGCGAGAGTCGGGAATTCACCCCTCCACTTT. Protein sequence: CASSLARVGNSPLHF.

This clone occurred a few times. The V gene is TRBV7-2, the J gene TRBJ2-7; 8 bases match TRBD1. Germline CDR1 is SGHTA and CDR2 is FQGNSA. The CDR3 runs to 14 residues. V lost 4 bases and J lost 6; bases outside the gene matches: 8. DNA for the CDR3: TGTGCCAGCAGCTCGGACAGGGTTTTTGGCGAGCAGTACTTC. Translation gives CASSSDRVFGEQYF.

Only a few counts were recorded for this clone. The rearrangement joins TRBV5-8 to TRBJ1-6; D possibly corresponds to TRBD1 (6 bases). Trimming removed 2 bases from V and 8 bases from J, with 11 bases in between. The CDR3 has 14 amino acids. Germline CDR1 reads SGHTS; CDR2 reads YDEGEE. In DNA form, the CDR3 reads TGTGCCAGCAGCTTTCGGGGGGCTCATTCACCCCTCCACTTT. Its translation is CASSFRGAHSPLHF.

The V gene is TRBV6-1, the J gene TRBJ2-7, with D perhaps TRBD2 (5 bases). Germline CDR1 reads MNHNS; CDR2 reads SASEGT. The germline V and J ends were trimmed by 2 bases and 7 bases, with 12 bases remaining between them. This CDR3 has 13 residues. For the CDR3, the DNA is TGTGCCAGCAGTGAATCCCGTCAGCGGGAGCAGTACTTC. Protein sequence: CASSESRQREQYF.

V gene TRBV14 combines with J gene TRBJ2-6; possible D gene TRBD2, 5 bases. The germline V and J ends were trimmed by 4 bases and 4 bases, with 17 bases remaining between them. From germline, CDR1 is SGHDN and CDR2 FVKESK. The CDR3 totals 17 residues. CDR3 nucleotides: TGTGCCAGCAGCCCATCCGTGGGCGGGTCGGGGGCCAACGTCCTGACTTTC. Its protein product is CASSPSVGGSGANVLTF.

The chain combines TRBV30 with TRBJ2-5, with 7 bases identical to TRBD2. This CDR3 has 14 amino acids. Germline CDR1 is GTSNPN and CDR2 is SVGIG (reference sequence). The V gene end was trimmed by 3 bases and the J gene end by 1 base; junction bases not matched to a gene: 5. The CDR3 nucleotides read TGTGCCTGGAGCACCGGGACTACCCAAGAGACCCAGTACTTC. The encoded protein is CAWSTGTTQETQYF. The full variable domain, completed using reference TRBV30 and TRBJ2-5, is SQTIHQWPATLVQPVGSPLSLECTVEGTSNPNLYWYRQAAGRGLQLLFYSVGIGQISSEVPQNLSASRPQDRQFILSSKKLLLSDSGFYLCAWSTGTTQETQYFGPGTRLLVL.

The rearrangement joins TRBV18 to TRBJ2-3, with TRBD2 as a possible D gene (5 bases). The germline V gene encodes CDR1 KGHSH and CDR2 LQKENI. The CDR3 is made up of 15 amino acids. Between the trimmed V and J ends, which lost 2 bases and 1 base, there was a span of 10 bases. The CDR3 bases are TGTGCCAGCTCACCAGCGGGCCGGGGCACAGATACGCAGTATTTT. Amino acids: CASSPAGRGTDTQYF.

CDR3 sequence reads: CAISDSVGGTYEQYF. CDR3 DNA sequence: TGTGCCATCAGTGACTCGGTGGGGGGAACCTACGAGCAGTACTTC. This chain joins TRBV10-3 and TRBJ2-7, with D perhaps matching TRBD2 (6 bases). Deletions cut 3 bases from V and 2 bases from J, with 14 bases between. The CDR3 length is 15 residues. The germline V gene encodes CDR1 ENHRY and CDR2 SYGVKD.

This clone came up a few times. This chain connects TRBV3-1 (or the pseudogene TRBV3-2) to TRBJ1-1; the D is unclear. The CDR3 is made up of 14 amino acids. The V end was cut by 4 bases, the J end by 2 bases, with 11 bases between. Germline V gene data show CDR1 as LGHDT and CDR2 as YNNKEL (reference sequence). Here the CDR3 DNA reads TGTGCCAGCAGCCCCCGTGGGAGAAACACTGAAGCTTTCTTT. Translating gives CASSPRGRNTEAFF.